Sequencing of this T cell receptor beta chain was carried out in a study of PD-1 blockade in classical Hodgkin lymphoma. Study conclusions and caveats: Newly diagnosed patients reportedly trailed healthy donors in baseline TCR diversity. Newly diagnosed patients had diversity similar to the baseline diversity of complete responders.

Each and every patient relapsed after autologous stem cell transplantation, and patients got differing brentuximab vedotin exposure. Best responses included complete response and partial response; otherwise, the best response was progressive disease. By share, this clone ranks as medium-sized. What it binds is not known. The data were produced by immunoSEQ multiplex PCR, yet TCRdb's version contains in-frame clones alone and is incomplete. The table includes some 31,000 clones, about two thirds detected once. The CDR3 runs 18 residues. The J gene is TRBJ1-2, the V gene TRBV12-2; TRBD1, as called in the table, went unchecked against the DNA. TRBV12-2 is noted as a pseudogene. The starting material was peripheral blood mononuclear cells (PBMCs), obtained before the second cycle of nivolumab. The TCR originated in a human donor with classical Hodgkin lymphoma. CDR3 sequence reads: CASRLLRQGRSANYGYTF. CDR3 sequence (DNA): TGTGCAAGTCGCTTACTTCGCCAGGGTCGGTCCGCTAACTATGGCTACACCTTC.